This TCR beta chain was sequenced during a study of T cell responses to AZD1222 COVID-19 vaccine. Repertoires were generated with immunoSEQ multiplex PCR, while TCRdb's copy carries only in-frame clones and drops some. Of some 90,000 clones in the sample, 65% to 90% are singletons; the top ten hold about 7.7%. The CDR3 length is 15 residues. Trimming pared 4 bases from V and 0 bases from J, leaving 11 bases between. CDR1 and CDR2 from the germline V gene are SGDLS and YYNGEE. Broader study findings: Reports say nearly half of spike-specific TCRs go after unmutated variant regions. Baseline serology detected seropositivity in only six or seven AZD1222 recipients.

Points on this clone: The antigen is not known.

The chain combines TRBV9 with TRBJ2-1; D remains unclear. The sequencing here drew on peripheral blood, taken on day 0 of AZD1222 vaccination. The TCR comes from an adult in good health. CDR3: CASSPTGVSYNEQFF. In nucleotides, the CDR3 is TGTGCCAGCAGCCCTACTGGAGTCTCCTACAATGAGCAGTTCTTC.